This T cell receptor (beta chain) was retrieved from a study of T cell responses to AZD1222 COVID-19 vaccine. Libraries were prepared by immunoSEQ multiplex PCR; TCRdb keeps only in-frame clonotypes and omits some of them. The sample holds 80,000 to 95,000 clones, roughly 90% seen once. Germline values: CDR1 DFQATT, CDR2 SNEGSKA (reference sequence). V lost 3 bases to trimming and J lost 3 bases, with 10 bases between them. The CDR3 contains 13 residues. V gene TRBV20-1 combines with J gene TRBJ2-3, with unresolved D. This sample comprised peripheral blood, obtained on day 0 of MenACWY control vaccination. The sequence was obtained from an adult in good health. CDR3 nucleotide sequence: TGCAGTGCTAGTTTTCGGTTGACAGATACGCAGTATTTT. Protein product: CSASFRLTDTQYF.